This T cell receptor (beta chain) originates from a study of blood T cells in healthy people across ages (dated by TCRdb to about 2015). With regard to the full study: In model experiments, template switching captured about one uniquely barcoded TCR beta cDNA molecule for every two T cells. The donors were split into four age groups: young (average approximately 16 years), middle-aged (around 40), aged (more than 55) and long-lived (roughly 88). The study analyzed two additional independent replicas of 1 million unique cDNA reads from the same blood draw for two donors, one aged 18 to 30 and one aged 80 or older. To avoid experimental bias, donors of different ages were spread randomly across the sequencing lanes. Age-related changes in TCR beta repertoire diversity were measured in the study by deep sequencing normalized with unique cDNA molecular identifiers. Study-level results and caveats: Since profiling was done on bulk unsorted PBMCs, naive and antigen-experienced compartments could not be conclusively compared. Compared with the aged group, more naive CD4+ T cells, fewer expanded clones and increased TCR diversity were shown by the long-lived group, suggesting age selection. There was a strong correlation between observed TCR beta diversity and the percentage of naive T cells measured by flow cytometry. The CMV infection status of donors was not known, potentially confounding age-related changes in expanded clonotypes. Observed TCR beta diversity per million T cells fell roughly linearly with age, and a significant reduction was already apparent by age roughly 40. Estimates of total diversity based on one million sequenced T cells were regarded as lower bounds and as underestimates.

Donors were about 36 systemically healthy Caucasian individuals from Russia aged roughly 6 to 95 years. About 9.6 milliliters of peripheral blood were collected from each donor into EDTA-treated Vacutainer tubes. Ficoll-Paque density-gradient centrifugation was used to isolate PBMCs, with at least 6.5 million per sample. Total RNA, at least 6 micrograms per sample, was extracted from PBMCs with Trizol reagent. For every donor, flow cytometry on a PBMC aliquot measured the percentage of naive CD45RAhigh/CD27high T cells. The library was prepared using 5' RACE. Sequencing used an Illumina HiSeq 2500. The second PCR ran for roughly 7 to 12 cycles and used a J-beta primer mix along with a sample-barcoded 5' primer. A unique molecular identifier was introduced onto each TCR beta cDNA molecule by a template-switch 5' adaptor carrying 12 random nucleotides. Each sample yielded at least 3 million CDR3-containing paired-end reads. First-strand cDNA was synthesized from all RNA with the Mint cDNA synthesis kit, primed by a TRBC-specific oligonucleotide. Following uracil-DNA glycosylase treatment, a first 18-cycle PCR with universal primers M1SS and BC2_uni_R was performed on all cDNA. As for how the authors treated the data: For normalization, 1 million high-quality reads were randomly selected from each sample, with every read carrying a distinct molecular identifier. Instead of being binned into consensus sequences, reads that shared molecular identifiers were thrown out. MiTCR, run with a Q25 quality threshold and the strictest error-elimination algorithm, handled CDR3 identification, clonotype clustering and error correction. A nonparametric unseen species model with Euler transformation was used to estimate a lower bound on total TCR beta diversity. Using fastp at Q25 and MiXCR, TCRdb reprocessed the public reads and kept productive beta chains. When rows share a CDR3 protein, they turn into one entry using the most common DNA and genes. For this entry, the V and J calls and clone size follow TCRdb and not the study's own pipeline. For this sample the table gives more than 650,000 distinct CDR3 sequences, of which roughly 20% were detected only once. The ten largest clones take up around 22% of the sample.

This clonotype came up many times. Its specific antigen is unknown. Base qualities were left out, and no much larger clone turns up one base away. Cut back by 4 bases and 0 bases, the V and J ends lie 12 bases apart. The CDR3 contains 15 residues, cysteine and phenylalanine counted. The read is trimmed to its CDR3 DNA, 45 bases read in frame from base 1. CDR1 ENHRY and CDR2 SYGVKD are derived from the germline V gene. The receptor chain draws on TRBV10-3 and TRBJ2-5; the D gene is perhaps TRBD2, on 6 matching bases. The sequence derives from a man between 65 and 85 years old in good health. The sample was blood. In nucleotide form, the sequence is TGTGCCATCAGTGCCGCTAGCGCCAACCAAGAGACCCAGTACTTC. This gives the protein CAISAASANQETQYF.